What follows describes a single TCR beta chain. This sample was taken from a study of cytomegalovirus exposure and HLA in healthy donors. Both 60 Vbeta primers and 13 Jbeta primers went into the PCR. Some clones are missing from TCRdb's copy, which holds only in-frame ones; the method was immunoSEQ multiplex PCR. The profile covers 150,000 to 200,000 clones, with approximately 82% appearing a single time and around 2.2% taken by the ten largest. What was sequenced was PBMCs. The source of this sequence is a woman in her late teens or twenties in good health and CMV-seropositive.

The CDR3, as DNA: TGTGCCAGCAGCGCCGGACAGGAAAAAAATCAGCCCCAGCATTTT. Translation: CASSAGQEKNQPQHF. V is TRBV5-8 and J is TRBJ1-5; 7 nucleotides agree with TRBD1. Germline lookup yields CDR1 SGHTS and CDR2 YDEGEE. This CDR3 region has 15 residues. V gave up 4 bases and J gave up 4 bases; unmatched junction bases: 8.